This T cell receptor beta chain was identified during a study of shared clonotypes between healthy human individuals. Germline assignment: CDR1 SGHNT and CDR2 YYREEE (reference sequence). CDR3 length: 17 amino acids. After removal of 4 bases from V and 3 bases from J, the junction contained 11 bases not matched to a gene. Profiled with immunoSEQ multiplex PCR; TCRdb holds only in-frame clones, not every one. The profile shows over 1.5 million clones, 95% to 99% of them singletons. The chain carries TRBV5-4 and TRBJ2-3, with 10 positions matching TRBD2. This receptor was obtained from a man younger than 40 in good health. The specimen was naive CD4+ T cells sorted from blood. Subset in this sample: CD45RA+ positively selected. CDR3 protein: CASSGPSGSSDTDTQYF. CDR3 nucleotide sequence: TGTGCCAGCAGCGGACCTAGCGGGAGCTCTGATACAGATACGCAGTATTTT.